The rows below give T cell receptor beta chains drawn from one sample of a study of shared clonotypes between healthy human individuals. Produced via immunoSEQ multiplex PCR; TCRdb's table is partial and in-frame only. The sample holds about a million clones, around 77% seen once. Material: memory CD4+ T cells from PBMCs. The receptors derive from a man aged 18 to 30 in good health. Some clones in this sample may be carry-over from other donors' samples. CDR3s leave out the opening cysteine and the closing phenylalanine or tryptophan.

>TRBJ2-3|TRBV7-3
ASSFPPGLSTDTQY
>TRBJ2-7|TRBV6-1
ASSSTTQAVYEQY
>TRBJ1-6|TRBV5-4
ASRPTLDPNSPLH
>TRBJ2-5|TRBV5-4
ASSLDRWQETQY
>TRBJ1-2|TRBV19
ASSISPPGNYGYT
>TRBJ2-1|TRBV21-1
ASSKGIAGALDEQF
>TRBJ1-2|TRBV29-1
SVEDLDRSYGYT
>TRBJ2-1|TRBV9
ASSAGRGYNEQF
>TRBJ2-1|TRBV21-1
ASSKVVNEQF
>TRBJ2-3|TRBV5-4
ASSLAAETDTQY
>TRBJ2-1|TRBV6-5
ATLGAYNEQF
>TRBJ2-7|TRBV2
ASAGGASGSKITQY
>TRBJ1-1|TRBV6-1
ASRVDPFEAF
>TRBJ1-2|TRBV4-2
ASSPRPGQGVYGYT
>TRBJ1-2|TRBV27
ASSLSLGGSYT
>TRBJ1-5|TRBV28
ASSFQAGRNYQPQH
>TRBJ2-1|TRBV5-1
ASSPGQGDSNEQF
>TRBJ1-1|TRBV2
ASRTRENTEAF
>TRBJ2-7|TRBV12-5
ASGLNPRGPYEQY